Listed below are T cell receptor beta chains from one sample, sequenced in a study of shared clonotypes between healthy human individuals. Some clones are missing from TCRdb's copy, which holds only in-frame ones; the method was immunoSEQ multiplex PCR. This sample has nearly 600,000 clones, with 95% to 96% found just once. Specimen: naive CD8+ T cells sorted from blood. These receptors all come from a woman in her twenties or thirties in good health. Each CDR3 is given with its conserved first and last residue. D genes are given only for firm matches. The size field is filled for only some rows; it gives once, few, many or a size class.

clone size	D gene	J gene	V gene	CDR3 protein	CDR3 DNA
-	TRBD2	TRBJ2-7	TRBV27	CASSPRGLAGFISYEQYF	TGTGCCAGCTCCCCTAGGGGTCTAGCGGGATTTATTTCCTACGAGCAGTACTTC
-	-	TRBJ1-5	TRBV7-9	CASSLSGGNQPQHF	TGTGCCAGCAGCTTGTCCGGGGGCAATCAGCCCCAGCATTTT
-	TRBD2	TRBJ2-3	TRBV29-1	CSAASGPSTDTQYF	TGCAGCGCCGCTAGCGGGCCTAGCACAGATACGCAGTATTTT
-	-	TRBJ2-7	TRBV5-1	CASSHGQAYEQYF	TGCGCCAGCAGCCACGGACAAGCCTACGAGCAGTACTTC
-	TRBD1	TRBJ1-1	TRBV4-1	CASSPRQGEWNTEAFF	TGCGCCAGCAGCCCGAGACAGGGGGAATGGAACACTGAAGCTTTCTTT
-	-	TRBJ2-2	TRBV6-4	CASSEDAASTGELFF	TGTGCCAGCAGTGAGGACGCCGCGAGCACCGGGGAGCTGTTTTTT
-	-	TRBJ1-4	TRBV28	CASSRYRQESEKLFF	TGTGCCAGCAGCCGGTACAGACAGGAGAGTGAAAAACTGTTTTTT
-	-	TRBJ2-5	TRBV5-1	CASSTNGGWGSQETQYF	TGCGCCAGCAGCACAAACGGTGGATGGGGGAGTCAAGAGACCCAGTACTTC
-	TRBD2	TRBJ2-5	TRBV11-1	CASSVLTSGSRETQYF	TGTGCCAGCAGCGTCCTAACTAGCGGGAGTAGGGAGACCCAGTACTTC
-	-	TRBJ2-7	TRBV27	CASRASGEQYF	TGTGCCAGCAGGGCTTCGGGAGAGCAGTACTTC
-	TRBD2	TRBJ2-2	TRBV27	CASSLAGEGTGELFF	TGTGCCAGCAGTCTAGCGGGAGAGGGGACCGGGGAGCTGTTTTTT
-	TRBD1	TRBJ1-2	TRBV2	CASRDRGTPTIGYTF	TGTGCCAGCAGGGACAGGGGGACTCCTACGATCGGCTACACCTTC
once	-	TRBJ2-7	TRBV27	CASAWGPNSYEQYF	TGTGCCAGCGCCTGGGGGCCAAACTCCTACGAGCAGTACTTC
-	-	TRBJ1-6	TRBV4-2	CASSQEWGYNSPLHF	TGTGCCAGCAGCCAAGAATGGGGGTATAATTCACCCCTCCACTTT